The 16 T cell receptor beta chains below come from one sample, sequenced in a study of cytomegalovirus exposure and HLA in healthy donors. This PCR relied on a set of 60 Vbeta primers and 13 Jbeta primers. Assay: immunoSEQ multiplex PCR; the TCRdb copy retains only in-frame clones and omits some. The data contain about 130,000 clones, 60% to 85% of them singletons. Input material: PBMCs. The receptors stem from a man in his thirties or forties in good health and CMV-seronegative.

The CDR3 protein is CASSLFRWGGYSYEQYF. The CDR3 bases are TGTGCCAGCAGCTTATTTCGGTGGGGGGGGTACTCCTACGAGCAGTACTTC. The chain recombines TRBV7-2 with TRBJ2-7, with 7 nucleotides matching TRBD2. CDR1 SGHTA and CDR2 FQGNSA come from the germline V gene. The CDR3 is 17 residues long. Losses at the gene ends were 2 bases for V and 0 bases for J; bases not matched to a gene: 10.

This sequence joins TRBV7-2 and TRBJ2-7, with 9 bases aligning to TRBD1. The CDR3 sequence is 15 residues long. Germline CDR1 and CDR2: SGHTA and FQGNSA. V was pared by 4 bases and J by 3 bases, with 7 bases of the junction left unmatched. For the CDR3, the DNA is TGTGCCAGCAGCTACGGACAGGGGAGCGGCTACGAGCAGTACTTC. Its translation is CASSYGQGSGYEQYF.

V gene TRBV30 combines with J gene TRBJ2-1; D possibly corresponds to TRBD1 (6 bases). This CDR3 has 12 residues. Between the trimmed V and J ends, which lost 8 bases and 7 bases, there was a span of 15 bases. Per germline, CDR1 GTSNPN and CDR2 SVGIG (reference sequence). The CDR3 nucleotides are TGTGCCGGCCGGGACAACGTTAATGAGCAGTTCTTC. It yields the protein CAGRDNVNEQFF.

CDR3 coding DNA: TGTGCCAGTGGAGTTAACTATGGCTACACCTTC. Amino acids: CASGVNYGYTF. The chain joins TRBV7-9 to TRBJ1-2; no firm D call. Germline-derived CDR1 and CDR2 are SEHNR and FQNEAQ (reference sequence). This CDR3 spans 11 amino acids. The ends were cut back, 9 bases at V and 1 base at J, with 6 bases in the middle.

The chain's CDR3 is CASRGTGAGSGNTIYF. CDR3 DNA: TGTGCCAGCAGGGGGACAGGGGCAGGCTCTGGAAACACCATATATTTT. The chain carries TRBV28 and TRBJ1-3, with TRBD1 identical over 10 bases. The CDR3 totals 16 residues. Germline CDR1 is MDHEN and CDR2 is SYDVKM. V lost 6 bases to trimming and J lost 0 bases; unmatched junction nucleotides: 5.

The chain is built from TRBV6-5 and TRBJ1-1, with no clear D. Per the germline V gene, CDR1 is MNHEY and CDR2 is SVGAGI. There are 13 residues in the CDR3. The V end lost 3 bases, the J end lost 1 base, and 6 bases lay between the germline ends. The CDR3 sequence: CASSYEGNTEAFF. CDR3 nucleotide sequence: TGTGCCAGCAGTTATGAGGGGAACACTGAAGCTTTCTTT.

This clone showed up just once. The rearrangement links TRBV4-1 to TRBJ2-4; 15 bases are a match to TRBD2. Germline CDR1 is MGHRA and CDR2 is YSYEKL. This CDR3 has 18 amino acids. Unmatched junction bases numbered 4, after V lost 4 bases and J lost 0 bases. CDR3 coding DNA: TGCGCCAGCAGCCGAGGACTAGCGGGGGGGTTAGCCAAAAACATTCAGTACTTC. Its translation: CASSRGLAGGLAKNIQYF.

This clone was observed a few times. The rearrangement links TRBV9 to TRBJ2-3; tentatively, D is TRBD2 (5 bases). The CDR3 has 15 residues. V was cut by 0 bases and J by 3 bases, with 11 bases left in between. In germline, CDR1 is SGDLS, CDR2 YYNGEE. For the CDR3, the DNA is TGTGCCAGCAGCGTAGTAGGAGGTGGGACAGATACGCAGTATTTT. It translates to CASSVVGGGTDTQYF.

The chain combines TRBV11-2 with TRBJ1-3; the match to TRBD1 covers 10 bases. This CDR3 spans 15 amino acids. In germline, CDR1 is SGHAT, CDR2 FQNNGV. V lost 1 base, J lost 4 bases, and 1 base stayed unmatched. CDR3 sequence: CASSLAGQGGNTIYF. The CDR3 DNA follows: TGTGCCAGCAGCTTAGCGGGACAGGGGGGAAACACCATATATTTT.

This clone was seen a few times. The rearrangement joins TRBV4-1 to TRBJ2-3; 14 bases are a match to TRBD2. With V trimmed by 3 bases and J by 5 bases, 4 bases remained unmatched. The CDR3 runs to 16 residues. The germline V gene encodes CDR1 MGHRA and CDR2 YSYEKL. This CDR3 is CASSQAGTSGGDTQYF. In nucleotides, the CDR3 is TGCGCCAGCAGCCAGGCCGGGACTAGCGGGGGAGATACGCAGTATTTT.

This clone was detected a few times. The chain combines TRBV6-5 with TRBJ2-3; TRBD2 might be the D (5 bases). CDR1 and CDR2 (germline): MNHEY, SVGAGI. The germline V and J ends were trimmed by 2 bases and 7 bases, with 10 bases remaining between them. This CDR3 comprises 13 residues. The CDR3 DNA sequence: TGTGCCAGCAGTTACCCCCGGGGAAATACGCAGTATTTT. It encodes CASSYPRGNTQYF.

The rearrangement joins TRBV7-6 to TRBJ1-1; D is possibly TRBD1 (5 bases). Germline CDR1 reads SGHVS; CDR2 reads FNYEAQ. V dropped 5 bases and J dropped 1 base, with 8 bases sitting between them. The CDR3 consists of 13 residues. The CDR3 reads CASSRQKNTEAFF. In DNA form, the CDR3 reads TGTGCCAGCAGCCGACAGAAGAACACTGAAGCTTTCTTT. The whole variable domain, remainder taken from reference TRBV7-6 and TRBJ1-1, is GAGVSQSPRYKVTKRGQDVALRCDPISGHVSLYWYRQALGQGPEFLTYFNYEAQQDKSGLPNDRFSAERPEGSISTLTIQRTEQRDSAMYRCASSRQKNTEAFFGQGTRLTVV.

The chain carries TRBV4-2 and TRBJ1-2; D perhaps matches TRBD1 (5 bases). CDR1 and CDR2 from the germline V gene are LGHNA and YNFKEQ. The V end was cut by 0 bases, the J end by 1 base, with 21 bases between. The CDR3 length is 19 residues. The CDR3 loop reads CASSQDRRASLSINYGYTF. CDR3 DNA: TGTGCCAGCAGCCAAGATCGCAGGGCCTCCCTCTCCATTAACTATGGCTACACCTTC.

This clone was found a few times. The chain joins TRBV18 to TRBJ1-1, with D possibly matching TRBD1 (6 bases). Trimming shortened V by 3 bases and J by 3 bases, and 17 bases separated the two germline ends. CDR3 length: 16 amino acids. CDR1 and CDR2 (germline): KGHSH, LQKENI. For the CDR3, the DNA is TGTGCCAGCTCACCCAGTACGAACAGGGCCCACACTGAAGCTTTCTTT. This sequence encodes CASSPSTNRAHTEAFF.

The chain couples TRBV5-6 to TRBJ1-1, with TRBD1 identical over 10 bases. This CDR3 is built from 16 residues. V was pared by 2 bases and J by 3 bases, with 7 bases of the junction left unmatched. Germline V gene sequence: CDR1 SGHDT, CDR2 YYEEEE. CDR3 DNA: TGTGCCAGCAGCTTTGGGGACAGGGGTATCTACACTGAAGCTTTCTTT. This gives the protein CASSFGDRGIYTEAFF.

The table lists this clone with a few counts. V is TRBV7-3 and J is TRBJ2-5; no clear D gene. The germline V and J ends were trimmed by 2 bases and 4 bases, with 8 bases remaining between them. CDR1 SGHTA and CDR2 FQGTGA come from the germline V gene. CDR3 size: 13 residues. The CDR3 region is CASSLGLVETQYF. The CDR3 DNA follows: TGTGCCAGCAGCTTAGGCCTAGTAGAGACCCAGTACTTC.